The 25 T cell receptor beta chains given below trace back to one sample, sequenced in a study of CD8 T cells in ankylosing spondylitis. TCRdb passed the 5' RACE reads through MiXCR, listing each CDR3 protein once. The table has roughly 150,000 distinct CDR3 sequences, 9.8% seen once. Sequencing was carried out using blood, either unsorted or a sorted T cell fraction (not recorded which). The receptors stem from a female donor with ankylosing spondylitis or in good health (not recorded which).

In DNA, the CDR3 is TGTGCCAGCAGCTCCGCGACAGCAACTAATGAAAAACTGTTTTTT. Its protein product is CASSSATATNEKLFF. The chain uses TRBV7-9 and TRBJ1-4, with D perhaps TRBD1 (5 bases). V lost 4 bases to trimming and J lost 0 bases, with 9 bases between them. The CDR3 is made up of 15 amino acids. The germline gives CDR1 SEHNR, CDR2 FQNEAQ (reference sequence). Full variable domain (rest looked up from reference TRBV7-9 and TRBJ1-4): DTGVSQNPRHKITKRGQNVTFRCDPISEHNRLYWYRQTLGQGPEFLTYFQNEAQLEKSRLLSDRFSAERPKGSFSTLEIQRTEQGDSAMYLCASSSATATNEKLFFGSGTQLSVL.

Only a few counts were recorded for this clonotype. The J gene is TRBJ2-7, the V gene TRBV27; 7 nucleotides agree with TRBD2. J lost 2 bases, V lost 3 bases, and 4 bases had no gene match. The CDR3 is 14 amino acids. From germline, CDR1 is MNHEY and CDR2 SMNVEV (reference sequence). The CDR3 coding sequence is TGTGCCAGCAGTTTCGCGGGGGTACCCTACGAGCAGTACTTC. Residues: CASSFAGVPYEQYF.

This chain joins TRBV6-1 and TRBJ1-1; D uncertain. CDR1 and CDR2 (germline): MNHNS, SASEGT. The ends were cut back, 5 bases at V and 1 base at J, with 14 bases in the middle. This CDR3 region has 15 residues. For the CDR3, the DNA is TGTGCCAGCAGTCCCGACGGGGTGACGAACACTGAAGCTTTCTTT. It codes for CASSPDGVTNTEAFF.

V and J are TRBV13 and TRBJ2-6, with D possibly TRBD1 on 5 matching bases. The germline CDR1 and CDR2 sequences are PRHDT and FYEKMQ (reference sequence). The V and J ends lost 5 bases and 0 bases respectively, with 14 bases between them. The CDR3 runs 17 residues. The chain's CDR3 is CASSPRTPLSGANVLTF. Written as DNA, the CDR3 is TGTGCCAGCAGCCCCAGGACACCCCTCTCTGGGGCCAACGTCCTGACTTTC. Variable domain in full (rest from reference TRBV13 and TRBJ2-6): AAGVIQSPRHLIKEKRETATLKCYPIPRHDTVYWYQQGPGQDPQFLISFYEKMQSDKGSIPDRFSAQQFSDYHSELNMSSLELGDSALYFCASSPRTPLSGANVLTFGAGSRLTVL.

This clonotype was detected only a few times. V and J are TRBV2 and TRBJ2-1, with 10 nucleotides matching TRBD1. The CDR3 sequence is 13 residues long. V lost 6 bases, J lost 7 bases, and 3 bases stayed unmatched. Germline V gene lookup returns CDR1 SNHLY and CDR2 FYNNEI. The CDR3 sequence: CASRGQGLNEQFF. CDR3 in DNA: TGTGCCAGCAGGGGACAGGGGCTGAATGAGCAGTTCTTC.

This clonotype was picked up many times. The V gene is TRBV29-1, the J gene TRBJ2-1; D could derive from TRBD1 or TRBD2 (5 bases each). The CDR3 covers 15 residues. CDR1 and CDR2 (germline): SQVTM, ANQGSEA. The germline V and J ends were trimmed by 3 bases and 0 bases, with 12 bases remaining between them. CDR3 in amino acids: CSVDGDLSSYNEQFF. CDR3 bases: TGCAGCGTTGACGGGGACCTAAGCTCCTACAATGAGCAGTTCTTC.

This rearrangement joins TRBV12-3 or TRBV12-4 to TRBJ2-1; TRBD2 matches 9 bases. The CDR3 contains 15 residues. The V gene end was trimmed by 7 bases and the J gene end by 3 bases; junction bases not matched to a gene: 7. In DNA, the CDR3 is TGTGCCAGCACCCCAGCGGGAGGCCTCTACAATGAGCAGTTCTTC. It yields the protein CASTPAGGLYNEQFF.

J is TRBJ1-1 and V is TRBV20-1, with unresolved D. CDR1 is DFQATT, CDR2 SNEGSKA, per germline (reference sequence). V dropped 3 bases and J dropped 0 bases, with 8 bases sitting between them. There are 13 residues in the CDR3. CDR3 in DNA: TGCAGTGCTAGCGGGATACTGAACACTGAAGCTTTCTTT. It encodes CSASGILNTEAFF.

In its sample, this clonotype was seen a few times. The chain combines TRBV12-3 or TRBV12-4 with TRBJ2-6; D unresolved. This CDR3 has 13 amino acids. Deletions cut 7 bases from V and 4 bases from J, with 8 bases between. CDR3 region: CASIPPGANVLTF. The CDR3 DNA reads TGTGCCAGCATCCCTCCAGGGGCCAACGTCCTGACTTTC.

The gene calls are TRBV19 and TRBJ2-1; TRBD2 matches 7 bases. Germline loops: CDR1 LNHDA, CDR2 SQIVND (reference sequence). The CDR3 has 15 residues. Germline trimming cut 4 bases from V and 6 bases from J; bases unmatched to any gene: 9. CDR3 DNA sequence: TGTGCCAGTAGTACCCTAGCGGAGGACTTCAATGAGCAGTTCTTC. Translating gives CASSTLAEDFNEQFF.

The chain is built from TRBV9 and TRBJ2-2; D gene ambiguous. Trimming removed 0 bases from V and 7 bases from J, with 13 bases in between. The CDR3 extends over 15 amino acids. The germline V gene encodes CDR1 SGDLS and CDR2 YYNGEE. The chain's CDR3 is CASSVEVRTDGELFF. In DNA form, the CDR3 reads TGTGCCAGCAGCGTAGAAGTGAGAACGGACGGGGAGCTGTTTTTT. Supplemented by reference TRBV9 and TRBJ2-2, the full variable domain reads DSGVTQTPKHLITATGQRVTLRCSPRSGDLSVYWYQQSLDQGLQFLIQYYNGEERAKGNILERFSAQQFPDLHSELNLSSLELGDSALYFCASSVEVRTDGELFFGEGSRLTVL.

This clonotype was counted at least ten times. The chain employs TRBV12-3 or TRBV12-4 and TRBJ2-5; D perhaps matches TRBD1 (6 bases). The CDR3 length is 15 residues. Trimming pared 5 bases from V and 5 bases from J, leaving 18 bases between. The CDR3 nucleotides read TGTGCCAGCAGTCTAGTAGGGGGACCACCGGAGACCCAGTACTTC. Protein: CASSLVGGPPETQYF.

The chain employs TRBV20-1 and TRBJ1-1; TRBD1 matches 7 bases. V lost 5 bases, J lost 8 bases, and 5 bases stayed unmatched. The CDR3 length is 11 residues. Germline V CDR1 and CDR2: DFQATT, SNEGSKA (reference sequence). DNA of the CDR3: TGCAGTGCTGAGGAGGGGGCGGAAGCTTTCTTT. Its protein product is CSAEEGAEAFF.

This clonotype showed up many times. This chain connects TRBV12-3 or TRBV12-4 to TRBJ1-1, with D hard to call. Trimming shortened V by 2 bases and J by 0 bases, and 7 bases separated the two germline ends. This CDR3 region has 14 residues. The CDR3 spells CASSLTGLNTEAFF. The CDR3, as DNA: TGTGCCAGCAGTTTAACCGGGCTGAACACTGAAGCTTTCTTT.

This clonotype was counted between two and nine times. The chain uses TRBV7-3 and TRBJ1-1, with D uncertain. The CDR3 consists of 15 residues. CDR1 SGHTA and CDR2 FQGTGA come from the germline V gene. Trimming cost V 0 bases and J 6 bases, with 14 bases left between them. The CDR3: CASSLTLVGPAEAFF. For the CDR3, the DNA is TGTGCCAGCAGCTTAACCCTCGTAGGGCCGGCTGAAGCTTTCTTT.

A few counts support this clonotype. The chain uses TRBV29-1 and TRBJ2-4, with D possibly being TRBD1 or TRBD2 (5 bases each). The germline V and J ends were trimmed by 8 bases and 0 bases, with 20 bases remaining between them. Germline lookup yields CDR1 SQVTM and CDR2 ANQGSEA. The CDR3 spans 16 residues. CDR3 sequence (DNA): TGCAGCCCTTGCTTTGGGGGTAAAGGAGCCAAAAACATTCAGTACTTC. Encoded protein: CSPCFGGKGAKNIQYF.

This clonotype occurred a few times. This sequence joins TRBV7-9 and TRBJ2-7; 11 bases fit TRBD1. The V segment lost 5 bases and the J segment 6 bases; nucleotides outside the gene matches: 9. The germline CDR1 and CDR2 sequences are SEHNR and FQNEAQ (reference sequence). The CDR3 length is 15 residues. DNA for the CDR3: TGTGCCAGCAGCCCGCCGGACAGGGGGCCGGGCGAGCAGTACTTC. It encodes CASSPPDRGPGEQYF.

The V gene is TRBV30, the J gene TRBJ2-7; D possibly uses TRBD1 or TRBD2 (5 bases each). V lost 8 bases and J lost 0, with 14 bases in between. CDR3 length: 13 amino acids. Germline V gene sequence: CDR1 GTSNPN, CDR2 SVGIG (reference sequence). CDR3 nucleotides: TGTGCCGGAAAACAGGACTCCTCCTACGAGCAGTACTTC. The encoded protein is CAGKQDSSYEQYF. Together with reference TRBV30 and TRBJ2-7, the CDR3 gives the full variable domain: SQTIHQWPATLVQPVGSPLSLECTVEGTSNPNLYWYRQAAGRGLQLLFYSVGIGQISSEVPQNLSASRPQDRQFILSSKKLLLSDSGFYLCAGKQDSSYEQYFGPGTRLTVT.

The genes are TRBV6-1 and TRBJ1-2; the D gene is possibly TRBD1 (5 bases). This CDR3 spans 15 amino acids. V gave up 4 bases and J gave up 0 bases, with 12 bases separating them. Germline CDR1 MNHNS, CDR2 SASEGT. The CDR3 protein is CASSALGDANYGYTF. The CDR3, as DNA: TGTGCCAGCAGTGCTCTCGGGGACGCTAACTATGGCTACACCTTC.

This clonotype showed up just a few times. The chain is built from TRBV7-9 and TRBJ1-4; 7 nucleotides align to TRBD1. This CDR3 spans 12 amino acids. Germline V gene sequence: CDR1 SEHNR, CDR2 FQNEAQ (reference sequence). Trimming took 8 bases from V and 8 from J; bases not matched to a gene: 5. In DNA, the CDR3 is TGTGCCAGCGAAGACAGGGTGGAAAAACTGTTTTTT. This sequence encodes CASEDRVEKLFF.

This clonotype came up many times. This chain links TRBV24-1 with TRBJ2-1; maybe TRBD2 (6 bases). The CDR3 length is 13 residues. The V gene's germline CDR1 is KGHDR and CDR2 SFDVKD. Trimming left V 7 bases short and J 8 bases short, with 14 bases between. The CDR3, as DNA: TGTGCCACCAGCCAGGGCCGGAGGGATGAGCAGTTCTTC. It encodes CATSQGRRDEQFF.

The J gene is TRBJ1-1, the V gene TRBV7-8; maybe TRBD1 (5 bases). V dropped 7 bases and J dropped 0 bases, with 12 bases sitting between them. The CDR3 runs 14 residues. Germline V gives CDR1 SGHVS, CDR2 FQNEAQ. The chain's CDR3 is CASTEGRLNTEAFF. Written as DNA, the CDR3 is TGTGCCAGCACCGAGGGGCGCCTGAACACTGAAGCTTTCTTT.

This clonotype was recorded many times. This sequence joins TRBV10-3 and TRBJ1-1; D is perhaps TRBD1 (5 bases). Germline CDR1 and CDR2: ENHRY and SYGVKD. The V end was cut by 0 bases, the J end by 7 bases, with 12 bases between. This CDR3 has 14 residues. CDR3 sequence (DNA): TGTGCCATCAGTGAGTCGGGAGGGGTGGTTGAAGCTTTCTTT. This codes for CAISESGGVVEAFF.

This clonotype was found many times. J is TRBJ2-1 and V is TRBV4-2; no clear D. V was cut by 1 base and J by 7 bases, with 2 bases left in between. Germline CDR1 reads LGHNA; CDR2 reads YNFKEQ. The CDR3 length is 11 residues. CDR3 amino acids: CASSQGNEQFF. CDR3 coding DNA: TGTGCCAGCAGCCAAGGGAATGAGCAGTTCTTC.

V usage is TRBV27 and J usage is TRBJ1-2; D perhaps matches TRBD1 (5 bases). The CDR3 is 14 residues long. V lost 8 bases and J lost 6, with 19 bases in between. Germline V gene lookup returns CDR1 MNHEY and CDR2 SMNVEV (reference sequence). CDR3 sequence: CASASGMVENGYTF. CDR3 sequence (DNA): TGTGCCAGCGCATCAGGGATGGTTGAGAATGGCTACACCTTC.